This is a list of T cell receptor beta chains from one sample in a study of tumor and adjacent non-tumor tissue in lung cancer. Via MiXCR, TCRdb re-called the multiplex PCR reads, giving one row per CDR3 protein. The sample comprises about 200,000 distinct CDR3 sequences, around 71% of which are singletons, and about 25% rests with the top ten. Source material: lung tumor tissue. These receptors all stem from a man in his 60s with non-small cell lung cancer. CDR3s include the opening cysteine and the closing phenylalanine or tryptophan. A D gene is named only where the DNA matches it firmly. The size field is filled for only some rows; it gives once, few, many or a size class.

>TRBJ1-1|TRBV4-1|few|NA
CASSSGPTSMSTEAFF
TGTGCCAGTAGCAGTGGCCCTACCTCTATGAGCACTGAAGCTTTCTTT
>TRBJ1-4|TRBV6-5|NA|NA
CASSHSGDNEKLFF
TGTGCCAGCAGCCACTCGGGAGATAATGAAAAACTGTTTTTT
>TRBJ2-3|TRBV4-2|NA|NA
CASSPDGGKGTDTQYF
TGTGCCAGCAGCCCGGATGGCGGGAAGGGGACAGACACGCAGTATTTT
>TRBJ1-2|TRBV6-5|once|NA
CARSYSRESYGYTF
TGTGCCAGAAGTTACTCCAGGGAGTCCTATGGCTACACCTTC
>TRBJ2-1|TRBV11-2|NA|NA
CASILGGGNEHFF
TGTGCCAGCATCTTAGGGGGGGGCAATGAGCACTTCTTC
>TRBJ2-5|TRBV30|NA|TRBD2
CAWSVGLAGETQYF
TGTGCCTGGAGTGTAGGCCTAGCGGGAGAGACCCAGTACTTC
>TRBJ2-7|TRBV7-9|once|NA
CASSLEGGQPYEQYF
TGTGCCAGCAGCTTAGAAGGCGGACAGCCCTACGAGCAGTACTTC
>TRBJ2-4|TRBV11-2|NA|TRBD1
CASSLGGTVTAKNIQYF
TGTGCCAGCAGCTTAGGGGGGACAGTGACTGCCAAAAACATTCAGTACTTC
>TRBJ2-3|TRBV6-5|NA|TRBD2
CAGSFGGRALTDTQYF
TGTGCCGGCAGTTTCGGAGGGAGGGCATTGACAGATACGCAGTATTTT
>TRBJ2-1|TRBV28|NA|NA
CANSLGSREQFF
TGTGCCAACAGTTTAGGTTCTCGTGAGCAGTTCTTC
>TRBJ2-7|TRBV11-1|NA|NA
CVSSSSERGPYEQYF
TGTGTCAGCAGCTCCTCGGAGAGGGGACCATACGAGCAGTACTTC
>TRBJ1-1|TRBV20-1|NA|NA
CSASLMHTEAFF
TGCAGTGCCTCTCTCATGCACACTGAAGCTTTCTTT
>TRBJ1-2|TRBV12-3/TRBV12-4|few|TRBD1
CASSPPGQGGYTF
TGTGCCAGCAGTCCGCCGGGACAGGGTGGCTACACCTTC
>TRBJ2-2|TRBV12-3/TRBV12-4|NA|NA
CASILPPSGELFF
TGTGCCAGTATTTTACCCCCCAGCGGGGAGCTGTTTTTT
>TRBJ2-1|TRBV28|few|TRBD2
CASSSLTSGGSYNEQFF
TGTGCCAGCAGTTCTTTGACTAGCGGGGGCTCCTACAATGAGCAGTTCTTC
>TRBJ2-3|TRBV20-1|NA|NA
CSASGGRNTDTQYF
TGCAGTGCTAGCGGTGGGAGGAACACAGATACGCAGTACTTT
>TRBJ1-5|TRBV6-1|NA|NA
CASSRARTDPPNQPQHF
TGTGCCAGCAGTAGAGCCCGGACAGATCCCCCTAATCAGCCCCAGCATTTT
>TRBJ2-2|TRBV30|NA|NA
CAWRAMGTGELFF
TGTGCCTGGAGGGCCATGGGCACCGGGGAGCTGTTTTTT
>TRBJ2-5|TRBV11-2|NA|TRBD2
CASSLEGTSGRVQETQYF
TGTGCCAGTAGTTTAGAAGGGACTAGCGGGAGGGTACAAGAGACCCAGTACTTC
>TRBJ2-7|TRBV20-1|few|TRBD2
CSARDQERGIAYEQYF
TGCAGTGCTAGAGATCAGGAGCGGGGTATAGCCTACGAGCAGTACTTC
>TRBJ2-3|TRBV20-1|NA|NA
CSARGDPDSPTDMQYF
TGCAGTGCTAGAGGGGATCCAGATTCACCCACAGATATGCAGTATTTT
>TRBJ2-7|TRBV20-1|NA|NA
CSALGSGDKQYF
TGCAGTGCCCTGGGGTCCGGGGACAAGCAGTACTTC
>TRBJ2-7|TRBV28|NA|NA
CASSLWGRTIGEQYF
TGTGCCAGCAGTTTATGGGGGCGGACCATTGGGGAGCAGTACTTC
>TRBJ2-1|TRBV29-1|NA|TRBD2
CSVDGTIAIEQFF
TGCAGCGTTGACGGGACTATCGCTATTGAGCAGTTCTTC
>TRBJ1-1|TRBV20-1|NA|NA
CSAAPNAEAFF
TGCAGTGCTGCCCCGAACGCTGAAGCCTTCTTT
>TRBJ1-4|TRBV20-1|medium-sized|NA
CSASGGRGNEKLFF
TGCAGTGCTAGTGGGGGTCGGGGTAATGAAAAACTGTTTTTT
>TRBJ2-1|TRBV20-1|many|TRBD1
CSARDGTGPYNEQFF
TGCAGTGCTAGGGACGGGACAGGGCCCTACAATGAGCAGTTCTTC
>TRBJ1-5|TRBV12-3/TRBV12-4|NA|NA
CASGDTDSNQPQYF
TGTGCCAGCGGGGACACAGATAGCAATCAGCCCCAATACTTT
>TRBJ2-3|TRBV4-1|many|NA
CASSRRGHPSTDTQYF
TGCGCCAGCAGCCGTCGCGGACACCCCAGCACAGATACGCAGTATTTT